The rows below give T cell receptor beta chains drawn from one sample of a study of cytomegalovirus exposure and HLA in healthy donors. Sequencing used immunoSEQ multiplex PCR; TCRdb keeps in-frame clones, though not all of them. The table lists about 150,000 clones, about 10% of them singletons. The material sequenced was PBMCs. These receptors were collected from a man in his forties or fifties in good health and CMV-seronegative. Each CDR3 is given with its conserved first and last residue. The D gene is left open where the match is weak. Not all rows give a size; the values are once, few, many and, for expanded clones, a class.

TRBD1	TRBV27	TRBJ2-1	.	TGTGCCAGCTGGACAGGGGTTTTAAGTGAGCAGTTCTTC	CASWTGVLSEQFF
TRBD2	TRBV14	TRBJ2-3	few	TGTGCCAGCAGCCTCGGGGGTCCAGCGGGAAGGGAAACAGATACGCAGTATTTT	CASSLGGPAGRETDTQYF
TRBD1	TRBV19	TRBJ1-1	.	TGTGCCACCCTACCCCAGGGGGCTGGGAATGAAGCTTTCTTT	CATLPQGAGNEAFF
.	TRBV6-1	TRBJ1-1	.	TGTGCCAGCACCCCGGAAAGGGAGGTAACGGGTGAAGCTTTCTTT	CASTPEREVTGEAFF
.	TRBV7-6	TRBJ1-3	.	TGTGCCAGCAGCTCGCCGGGGGGACAACCGATTTCTGGAAACACCATATATTTT	CASSSPGGQPISGNTIYF
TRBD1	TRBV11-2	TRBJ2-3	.	TGTGCCAGCAGCATAGGGACAGGGAACACAGATACGCAGTATTTT	CASSIGTGNTDTQYF
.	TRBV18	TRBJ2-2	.	TGTGCCAGCTCACCACAGGGGGTACGCGGGGAGCTGTTTTTT	CASSPQGVRGELFF
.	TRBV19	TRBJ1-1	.	TGTGCCAGTAGTAGTCAGGCTATGGGCACTGAAGCTTTCTTT	CASSSQAMGTEAFF
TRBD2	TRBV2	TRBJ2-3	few	TGTGCCAGCAGTCCGGCGGGGGTTAGCACAGATACGCAGTATTTT	CASSPAGVSTDTQYF
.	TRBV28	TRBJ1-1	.	TGTGCCAGTAGCAACGTCCTAGGGGTATCGCCGAACACTGAAGCTTTCTTT	CASSNVLGVSPNTEAFF
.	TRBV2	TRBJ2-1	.	TGTGCCAGCCTCTCCGCCTTGGGACTTCGGAACAATGAGCAGTTCTTC	CASLSALGLRNNEQFF
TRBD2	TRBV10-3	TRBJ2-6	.	TGTGCCATCACCGCCGGGGGGGCGACTGGGGCCAACGTCCTGACTTTC	CAITAGGATGANVLTF
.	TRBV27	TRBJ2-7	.	TGTGCCAGCAGTTTTGCAGGGGATCCTCCCTACGAGCAGTACTTC	CASSFAGDPPYEQYF
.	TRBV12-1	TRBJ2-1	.	TGTGCCAGCAGTTTAAATGAGCAGTTCTTC	CASSLNEQFF
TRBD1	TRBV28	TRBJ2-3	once	TGTGCCAGCAGTATACAGGGGGCAACAGATACGCAGTATTTT	CASSIQGATDTQYF
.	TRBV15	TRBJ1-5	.	TGTGCCACCAGTATTGGCCAAGTGAACAATCAGCCCCAGCATTTT	CATSIGQVNNQPQHF
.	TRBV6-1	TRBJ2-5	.	TGTGCCAGCAGTGACGCTACAGAGACCCAGTACTTC	CASSDATETQYF
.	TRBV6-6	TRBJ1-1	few	TGTGCCAGCAGTTACCTCCCGGGGGGGACTGAAGCTTTCTTT	CASSYLPGGTEAFF
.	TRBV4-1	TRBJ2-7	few	TGCGCCAGTGCGGAGAGGGAGATTTCCTACGAGCAGTACTTC	CASAEREISYEQYF
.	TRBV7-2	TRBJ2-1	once	TGTGCCAGCAGCCCAGTTGGCACAGCCTACAATGAGCAGTTCTTC	CASSPVGTAYNEQFF
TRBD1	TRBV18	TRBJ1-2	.	TGTGCCAGCTCACCGACAGGGGGCGCGGACTATGGCTACACCTTC	CASSPTGGADYGYTF
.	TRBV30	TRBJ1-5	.	TGTGCCTGGGGTTCCTCCACTGGGGGGGGGCCCGGGTTAAGCAATCAGCCCCAGCATTTT	CAWGSSTGGGPGLSNQPQHF
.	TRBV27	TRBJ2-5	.	TGTGCCAGCAGTTTTAATCAGGGCATGGAAGAGACCCAGTACTTC	CASSFNQGMEETQYF
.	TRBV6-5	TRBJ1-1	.	TGTGCCAGCAGTTGGACCGAGGGAACTGAAGCTTTCTTT	CASSWTEGTEAFF
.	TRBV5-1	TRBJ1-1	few	TGCGCCAGCAGCCCTTGGGAGATGGGCACTGAAGCTTTCTTT	CASSPWEMGTEAFF
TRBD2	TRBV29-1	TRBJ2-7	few	TGCAGCGTTGAGACTAGCGGGGGGATCCACGAGCAGTACTTC	CSVETSGGIHEQYF
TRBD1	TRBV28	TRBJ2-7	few	TGTGCCAGCTTAGACGATAGGACAGGGGGCTACGAGCAGTACTTC	CASLDDRTGGYEQYF
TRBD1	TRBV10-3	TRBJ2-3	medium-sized	TGTGCCATCAGTGGTCAGGGGGCCTATTCGACAGATACGCAGTATTTT	CAISGQGAYSTDTQYF